Each of the 28 T cell receptor beta chains below was sequenced from the same sample in a study of CD8 T cells in ankylosing spondylitis. Regarding the study as a whole: What appeared characteristic of ankylosing spondylitis blood was a TCR beta motif of 7 or 8 highly homologous variants.

Using its own MiXCR run on the 5' RACE reads, TCRdb lists one record per CDR3 protein. The sample holds fewer than 650,000 distinct CDR3 sequences; roughly 13% are singletons and the top ten take approximately 6.3%. Antigens for these TCRs are unknown. The sequencing sample was made of blood, either unsorted or a sorted T cell fraction (not recorded which). The receptors originated from a male donor with ankylosing spondylitis.

This clonotype was detected a few times. CDR3 amino acids: CASGFSERNTQYF. CDR3 DNA: TGTGCTAGTGGTTTTTCTGAACGGAATACGCAGTATTTT. V usage is TRBV12-5 and J usage is TRBJ2-3; D is uncertain. Between the trimmed V and J ends, which lost 3 bases and 7 bases, there was a span of 11 bases. CDR1 is LGHNT and CDR2 is FRNRAP in the germline V gene. This CDR3 comprises 13 residues.

This clonotype was counted ten times or more. This chain connects TRBV20-1 to TRBJ2-3; perhaps TRBD2 as D (6 bases). Germline CDR1 and CDR2: DFQATT and SNEGSKA (reference sequence). V dropped 6 bases and J dropped 5 bases, with 21 bases sitting between them. The length of the CDR3 is 15 residues. Here the CDR3 reads CSARRSGESVDTQYF. The CDR3, as DNA: TGCAGTGCGAGACGCTCGGGGGAGTCGGTAGATACGCAGTATTTT.

This clonotype has a handful of counts. The rearrangement uses TRBV5-1 and TRBJ2-2; D is unresolved. V lost 0 bases to trimming and J lost 4 bases, with 10 bases between them. The CDR3 runs to 15 residues. Germline assignment: CDR1 SGHRS and CDR2 YFSETQ. CDR3 in amino acids: CASSLGAGRTGELFF. CDR3 in DNA: TGCGCCAGCAGCTTGGGGGCAGGTCGCACCGGGGAGCTGTTTTTT. The complete variable domain, with remaining parts taken from reference TRBV5-1 and TRBJ2-2, reads KAGVTQTPRYLIKTRGQQVTLSCSPISGHRSVSWYQQTPGQGLQFLFEYFSETQRNKGNFPGRFSGRQFSNSRSEMNVSTLELGDSALYLCASSLGAGRTGELFFGEGSRLTVL.

The chain links TRBV5-6 to TRBJ2-4; 7 bases map to TRBD1. J gave up 0 bases and V 5 bases, and 8 bases lay outside the gene matches. Germline assignment: CDR1 SGHDT and CDR2 YYEEEE. The CDR3 loop spans 16 amino acids. The DNA for the CDR3 is TGTGCCAGCAGGCGGCAGGGGGTGCTAGCCAAAAACATTCAGTACTTC. It codes for CASRRQGVLAKNIQYF.

This clonotype was observed at least ten times. The V gene is TRBV2, the J gene TRBJ1-4; no definite D call. The germline V gene has CDR1 SNHLY and CDR2 FYNNEI. CDR3 length: 14 amino acids. Trimming cost V 5 bases and J 7 bases, with 14 bases left between them. CDR3 region: CASSSERWTEKLFF. The CDR3 coding sequence is TGTGCCAGCAGTTCCGAAAGGTGGACTGAAAAACTGTTTTTT. The full variable domain, its missing parts supplied by reference TRBV2 and TRBJ1-4, is EPEVTQTPSHQVTQMGQEVILRCVPISNHLYFYWYRQILGQKVEFLVSFYNNEISEKSEIFDDQFSVERPDGSNFTLKIRSTKLEDSAMYFCASSSERWTEKLFFGSGTQLSVL.

The chain has TRBV11-2 and TRBJ2-2, with D tentatively TRBD2 (5 bases). CDR3 length: 16 amino acids. Per germline, CDR1 SGHAT and CDR2 FQNNGV. The ends were cut back, 5 bases at V and 3 bases at J, with 16 bases in the middle. The DNA for the CDR3 is TGTGCCAGCAGCCCGCGGGCAGGAGCCTACACCGGGGAGCTGTTTTTT. Translated: CASSPRAGAYTGELFF.

This clonotype was counted ten times or more. The gene calls are TRBV11-2 and TRBJ2-1; possibly TRBD1 for D (7 bases). This CDR3 contains 13 residues. Per the germline V gene, CDR1 is SGHAT and CDR2 is FQNNGV. V gave up 4 bases and J gave up 10 bases, with 14 bases separating them. CDR3 region: CASSSRTGGEQFF. CDR3 DNA sequence: TGTGCCAGCAGCTCGAGGACAGGAGGGGAGCAGTTCTTC.

The genes are TRBV18 and TRBJ2-7; D is unresolved. Looked up from germline, CDR1 is KGHSH and CDR2 is LQKENI. The CDR3 spans 16 residues. V lost 3 bases, J lost 3 bases, and 18 bases lay in between. CDR3 amino acids: CASSPTNSRAGYEQYF. Written as DNA, the CDR3 is TGTGCCAGCTCACCCACTAACAGTCGTGCCGGCTACGAGCAGTACTTC.

This clonotype appeared a few times. V gene TRBV20-1 combines with J gene TRBJ1-3, with unresolved D. Between the trimmed V and J ends, which lost 0 bases and 4 bases, there was a span of 10 bases. Germline V gene sequence: CDR1 DFQATT, CDR2 SNEGSKA (reference sequence). The CDR3 is 14 residues long. Written as DNA, the CDR3 is TGCAGTGCTAGAGATCCGGGCGCCGGAAACACCATATATTTT. This translates into CSARDPGAGNTIYF.

This clonotype was counted at least ten times. This rearrangement joins TRBV29-1 to TRBJ2-7; 10 nucleotides align to TRBD2. The CDR3 spans 15 residues. CDR1 and CDR2 from the germline V gene are SQVTM and ANQGSEA. V was clipped by 5 bases and J by 2 bases; unmatched bases: 9. This CDR3 reads CSVFSLAGVPYEQYF. CDR3 nucleotide sequence: TGCAGCGTTTTCAGCCTAGCGGGAGTTCCCTACGAGCAGTACTTC.

The chain uses TRBV12-3 or TRBV12-4 and TRBJ1-1; TRBD1 aligns across 8 bases. V trimming: 5 bases; J trimming: 0 bases; junction bases outside the gene matches: 2. The length of the CDR3 is 14 residues. Written as DNA, the CDR3 is TGTGCCAGCAGTCCCAGGGGGCTGAACACTGAAGCTTTCTTT. Translating gives CASSPRGLNTEAFF.

This clonotype was observed many times. The CDR3 here is CSARIISGQTPYEQYV. CDR3 bases: TGCAGTGCCCGGATCATATCCGGGCAGACCCCTTACGAGCAGTACGTC. This chain links TRBV20-1 with TRBJ2-7; D gene unclear. Per germline, CDR1 DFQATT and CDR2 SNEGSKA (reference sequence). Trimming took 6 bases from V and 4 from J, leaving 25 bases between them. The CDR3 contains 16 residues.

The chain carries TRBV18 and TRBJ1-1, with 9 bases lining up with TRBD1. Germline lookup yields CDR1 KGHSH and CDR2 LQKENI. This CDR3 is built from 15 residues. The trim removed 3 bases at V and 2 bases at J, leaving 4 bases unmatched. The CDR3 is CASSPTGQGNTEAFF. CDR3 coding DNA: TGTGCCAGCTCACCGACGGGACAGGGAAACACTGAAGCTTTCTTT.

This clonotype came up a few times. The gene calls are TRBV2 and TRBJ2-3; 11 bases agree with TRBD2. The CDR3 covers 16 residues. Trimming at V came to 6 bases and at J to 8 bases, leaving 13 bases not matched to a gene. CDR1 is SNHLY and CDR2 is FYNNEI in the germline V gene. This chain's CDR3 is CASRLTSGVIFPTQYF. CDR3 bases: TGTGCCAGCAGACTGACTAGCGGGGTAATCTTCCCTACGCAGTATTTT. Complete variable domain (other parts from reference TRBV2 and TRBJ2-3): EPEVTQTPSHQVTQMGQEVILRCVPISNHLYFYWYRQILGQKVEFLVSFYNNEISEKSEIFDDQFSVERPDGSNFTLKIRSTKLEDSAMYFCASRLTSGVIFPTQYFGPGTRLTVL.

This clonotype has ten or more counts. J is TRBJ2-1 and V is TRBV4-1; D is uncertain. Trimming took 4 bases from V and 5 from J, leaving 15 bases between them. The CDR3 loop spans 15 amino acids. CDR1 is MGHRA and CDR2 is YSYEKL in the germline V gene. The CDR3 nucleotides are TGCGCCAGCAGCCCCAATGAAGCGTCCCACAATGAGCAGTTCTTC. It encodes CASSPNEASHNEQFF.

This clonotype was seen a handful of times. J is TRBJ2-1 and V is TRBV18; D remains ambiguous. Trimming removed 3 bases at V and 8 bases at J, with 8 bases between. This CDR3 has 12 residues. In germline, CDR1 is KGHSH, CDR2 LQKENI. CDR3 sequence: CASSPSRDEQFF. The CDR3 DNA follows: TGTGCCAGCTCACCGTCCCGGGATGAGCAGTTCTTC.

The chain recombines TRBV4-1 with TRBJ1-2; the D gene is possibly TRBD1 (6 bases). Germline values: CDR1 MGHRA, CDR2 YSYEKL. V was cut by 2 bases and J by 4 bases, with 14 bases left in between. CDR3 size: 15 residues. For the CDR3, the DNA is TGCGCCAGCAGCCAATTACTACAGGGAGGCTATGGCTACACCTTC. Translating it yields CASSQLLQGGYGYTF.

This clonotype was counted a few times. The chain couples TRBV7-9 to TRBJ2-2; TRBD2 matches at 8 bases. The germline V gene encodes CDR1 SEHNR and CDR2 FQNEAQ (reference sequence). The ends lost 5 bases at V and 3 bases at J; junction bases unmatched: 8. The CDR3 runs to 16 residues. The CDR3 is CASSPAGRAYTGELFF. Written as DNA, the CDR3 is TGTGCCAGCAGCCCCGCCGGGAGGGCGTACACCGGGGAGCTGTTTTTT.

This clonotype was picked up a small number of times. The chain recombines TRBV7-2 with TRBJ2-5; D is perhaps TRBD1 (7 bases). The V gene lost 2 bases and the J gene lost 5 bases, with 15 bases spanning the gap. The CDR3 contains 15 residues. Germline assignment: CDR1 SGHTA and CDR2 FQGNSA. In nucleotides, the CDR3 is TGTGCCAGCAGCTTAATTCAGACAGGGAGGGAGACCCAGTACTTC. Translating it yields CASSLIQTGRETQYF.

V and J are TRBV11-3 and TRBJ2-7; 7 nucleotides match TRBD1. The V segment lost 6 bases and the J segment 1 base; nucleotides outside the gene matches: 3. The germline V gene has CDR1 SGHNT and CDR2 YENEEA. There are 13 residues in the CDR3. CDR3 sequence reads: CASRLGQSYEQYV. The CDR3 DNA follows: TGTGCCAGCAGGTTGGGACAGTCCTACGAGCAGTACGTC.

A few counts support this clonotype. CDR3 nucleotides: TGTGCCAGCAGCGCAGGGGATCAGCCCCAGCATTTT. Protein sequence: CASSAGDQPQHF. The genes are TRBV2 and TRBJ1-5, with D perhaps matching TRBD1 (6 bases). V lost 6 bases to trimming and J lost 5 bases, with 8 bases between them. CDR3 length: 12 amino acids. Germline V gene sequence: CDR1 SNHLY, CDR2 FYNNEI.

The rearrangement joins TRBV25-1 to TRBJ2-3, with 7 bases that match TRBD1. Germline V CDR1 and CDR2: MGHDK, SYGVNS. The CDR3 runs 13 residues. The trim removed 11 bases at V and 1 base at J, leaving 6 bases unmatched. The CDR3 sequence is CASRQGGTDTQYF. The CDR3 DNA follows: TGTGCCTCGAGACAGGGTGGCACAGATACGCAGTATTTT.

This clonotype was seen many times. The genes are TRBV6-1 and TRBJ1-1, with 8 bases that match TRBD1. The CDR3 covers 11 residues. Looked up from germline, CDR1 is MNHNS and CDR2 is SASEGT. Trimming removed 5 bases from V and 8 bases from J; junction bases left unmatched: 1. The chain's CDR3 is CASSRDREAFF. CDR3 sequence (DNA): TGTGCCAGCAGTCGGGACAGGGAAGCTTTCTTT.

This clonotype was observed a few times. V and J are TRBV7-2 and TRBJ2-3; 9 bases match TRBD1. Germline CDR1 reads SGHTA; CDR2 reads FQGNSA. The CDR3 totals 16 residues. Trimming removed 5 bases from V and 4 bases from J; junction bases left unmatched: 10. The CDR3 loop reads CASSLWTGEGPDTQYF. The CDR3 nucleotides are TGTGCCAGCAGCCTGTGGACAGGGGAAGGACCAGATACGCAGTATTTT.

The rearrangement uses TRBV5-1 and TRBJ2-2, with 10 bases matching TRBD2. The junction had 13 bases not matched to a gene; V was cut back by 4 bases and J by 7 bases. CDR3 length: 17 residues. CDR1 SGHRS and CDR2 YFSETQ come from the germline V gene. Written as DNA, the CDR3 is TGCGCCAGCAGCCTCCCTAGCGGGGGAGGGCCTGGCGGGGAGCTGTTTTTT. Its translation: CASSLPSGGGPGGELFF.

In this sample, this clonotype turned up a few times. V gene TRBV4-1 combines with J gene TRBJ2-3, with 8 bases aligning to TRBD2. V shed 0 bases and J 5 bases; nucleotides not matched to a gene: 7. In germline, CDR1 is MGHRA, CDR2 YSYEKL. The CDR3 is 16 residues long. This CDR3 is CASSQEPGRAGDTQYF. In DNA, the CDR3 is TGCGCCAGCAGCCAAGAACCCGGGAGGGCCGGAGATACGCAGTATTTT.

In this sample, this clonotype turned up a few times. This rearrangement joins TRBV7-6 to TRBJ2-1; D call uncertain. V was shortened by 2 bases and J by 0 bases, with 8 bases between the two germline ends. The CDR3 extends over 15 amino acids. CDR1 SGHVS and CDR2 FNYEAQ come from the germline V gene. The CDR3: CASSLTANSYNEQFF. The CDR3 DNA is TGTGCCAGCAGCTTAACAGCGAACTCCTACAATGAGCAGTTCTTC.

This clonotype has only a few counts. The genes are TRBV2 and TRBJ2-7, with 7 nucleotides matching TRBD2. There are 13 residues in the CDR3. Germline V gene data show CDR1 as SNHLY and CDR2 as FYNNEI. Trimming took 6 bases from V and 6 from J; bases not matched to a gene: 8. The CDR3 bases are TGTGCCAGCAGGGCGCAGCGGGATTCCGAGCAGTACGTC. Translation: CASRAQRDSEQYV.